This T cell receptor (beta chain) was captured in a study of blood T cell repertoires in COVID-19. As for the study in general: The origin of the acute and convalescent COVID-19 samples was the United States, Italy and Spain. Sources were T cells, B-cell-depleted T cells, or PBMCs; the material itself was cDNA or gDNA.

The germline gives CDR1 SGHRS, CDR2 YFSETQ. V was clipped by 4 bases and J by 0 bases, with 17 bases between them. The length of the CDR3 is 17 residues. Clones were sequenced by immunoSEQ multiplex PCR, and TCRdb holds only the in-frame ones, with some missing. The repertoire holds around 150,000 clones, approximately 79% seen once, with 7% to 9% in the top ten. Sample: peripheral blood. This receptor was taken from a man in his fifties with active or convalescent COVID-19. J is TRBJ2-1 and V is TRBV5-1; D may be TRBD1 (6 bases). CDR3 nucleotides: TGCGCCAGCAGCCCGCGTTGGGGGCAGAGCTCCTACAATGAGCAGTTCTTC. Translating gives CASSPRWGQSSYNEQFF. Filled out from reference TRBV5-1 and TRBJ2-1, the complete variable domain reads KAGVTQTPRYLIKTRGQQVTLSCSPISGHRSVSWYQQTPGQGLQFLFEYFSETQRNKGNFPGRFSGRQFSNSRSEMNVSTLELGDSALYLCASSPRWGQSSYNEQFFGPGTRLTVL.